Sequencing of this TCR beta chain was carried out in a study of T cell changes during pregnancy in multiple sclerosis. The repertoire was sequenced with immunoSEQ multiplex PCR; TCRdb's copy has only in-frame clones and lacks some. Found here are about 55,000 clones, around 94% of them singletons; the top ten hold approximately 3.7%. Trimming took 3 bases from V and 4 from J, leaving 19 bases between them. The CDR3 extends over 16 amino acids. Germline CDR1 and CDR2: SQVTM and ANQGSEA. This clonotype originated in a female donor with multiple sclerosis, enrolled in a pregnancy study. Sequences were derived from CD8+ T cells from peripheral blood mononuclear cells, sampled in the third trimester of pregnancy. The chain is built from TRBV29-1 and TRBJ2-1, with a possible D match to TRBD2 (6 bases). The CDR3: CSVEYVAEELYNEQFF. Here the CDR3 DNA reads TGCAGCGTTGAGTACGTAGCGGAGGAGTTGTACAATGAGCAGTTCTTC.